This is a list of T cell receptor beta chains from one sample in a study of human T cells and chemical hapten exposure. TCRdb passed the RACE reads through MiXCR, listing each CDR3 protein once. The table records some 36,000 distinct CDR3 sequences, more than 8% of them present only once. The material sequenced was whole blood, taken in connection with sensitization to the hapten diphenylcyclopropenone (DPC). The source of these receptors is a man aged 45-60 years with alopecia areata. Some clones in this sample may be carry-over from other donors' samples. CDR3s include the opening cysteine and the closing phenylalanine or tryptophan.

cdr3_length: 14
v_call: TRBV7-6
cdr3_aa: CASSPALAPKGYTF

cdr3_length: 15
v_call: TRBV5-1
cdr3_aa: CASSPGQATNYGYTF

cdr3_length: 18
v_call: TRBV20-1
cdr3_aa: CSASAIRPGTREVLEQYF

cdr3_length: 14
v_call: TRBV29-1
cdr3_aa: CSVAGRTTNEKLFF

cdr3_length: 16
v_call: TRBV6-2/TRBV6-3
cdr3_aa: CASSYSAGGVKETQYF

cdr3_length: 14
v_call: TRBV9
cdr3_aa: CASSGSGSINEQFF

cdr3_length: 14
v_call: TRBV20-1
cdr3_aa: CSATLGIAGETQYF

cdr3_length: 16
v_call: TRBV11-2
cdr3_aa: CASSLAGGQGTDTQYF

cdr3_length: 15
v_call: TRBV11-2
cdr3_aa: CASSLAQITTYEQYF

cdr3_length: 14
v_call: TRBV20-1
cdr3_aa: CSAREAGEYETQYF

cdr3_length: 15
v_call: TRBV7-2
cdr3_aa: CASRVTGGGIYEQYF

cdr3_length: 15
v_call: TRBV18
cdr3_aa: CASSLGLAEGNEQFF

cdr3_length: 13
v_call: TRBV28
cdr3_aa: CASFNNRNTEAFF

cdr3_length: 13
v_call: TRBV30
cdr3_aa: CAWSVPPTETQYF

cdr3_length: 16
v_call: TRBV6-2/TRBV6-3
cdr3_aa: CASSPRKGVSSYEQYF

cdr3_length: 14
v_call: TRBV5-1
cdr3_aa: CASSEGQGAGQEDF

cdr3_length: 15
v_call: TRBV28
cdr3_aa: CASSYAGSSYNEQFF